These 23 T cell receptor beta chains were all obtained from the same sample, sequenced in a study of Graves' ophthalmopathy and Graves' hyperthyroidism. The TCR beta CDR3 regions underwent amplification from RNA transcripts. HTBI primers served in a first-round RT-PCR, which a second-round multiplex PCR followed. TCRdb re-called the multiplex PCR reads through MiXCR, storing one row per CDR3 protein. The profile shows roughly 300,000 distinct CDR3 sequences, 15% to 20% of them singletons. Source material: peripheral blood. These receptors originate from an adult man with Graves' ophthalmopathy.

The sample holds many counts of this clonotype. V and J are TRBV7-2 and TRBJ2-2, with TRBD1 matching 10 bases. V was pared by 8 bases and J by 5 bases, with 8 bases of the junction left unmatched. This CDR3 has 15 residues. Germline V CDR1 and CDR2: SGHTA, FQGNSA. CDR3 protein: CASLMGTGVTGELFF. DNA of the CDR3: TGTGCCAGCCTTATGGGGACAGGGGTGACCGGGGAGCTGTTTTTT.

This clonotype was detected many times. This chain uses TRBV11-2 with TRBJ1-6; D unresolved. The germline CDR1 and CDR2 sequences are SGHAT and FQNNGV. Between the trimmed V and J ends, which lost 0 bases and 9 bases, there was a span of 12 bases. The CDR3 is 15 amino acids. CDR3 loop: CASSLDVVAGSPLHF. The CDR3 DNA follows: TGTGCCAGCAGCTTAGACGTAGTTGCGGGTTCACCCCTCCACTTT. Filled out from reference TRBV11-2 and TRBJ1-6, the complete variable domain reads EAGVAQSPRYKIIEKRQSVAFWCNPISGHATLYWYQQILGQGPKLLIQFQNNGVVDDSQLPKDRFSAERLKGVDSTLKIQPAKLEDSAVYLCASSLDVVAGSPLHFGNGTRLTVT.

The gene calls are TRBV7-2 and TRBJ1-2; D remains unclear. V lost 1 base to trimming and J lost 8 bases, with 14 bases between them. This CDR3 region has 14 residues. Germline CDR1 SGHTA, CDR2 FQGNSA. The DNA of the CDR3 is TGTGCCAGCAGCTTAGGGCCGGGCGGAGAGGGCTACACCTTC. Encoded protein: CASSLGPGGEGYTF. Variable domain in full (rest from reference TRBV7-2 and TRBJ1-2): GAGVSQSPSNKVTEKGKDVELRCDPISGHTALYWYRQSLGQGLEFLIYFQGNSAPDKSGLPSDRFSAERTGGSVSTLTIQRTQQEDSAVYLCASSLGPGGEGYTFGSGTRLTVV.

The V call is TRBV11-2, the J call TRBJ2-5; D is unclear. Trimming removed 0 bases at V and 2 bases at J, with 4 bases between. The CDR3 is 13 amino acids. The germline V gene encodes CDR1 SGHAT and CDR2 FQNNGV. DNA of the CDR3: TGTGCCAGCAGCTTAGACTGGCAAGAGACCCAGTACTTC. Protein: CASSLDWQETQYF.

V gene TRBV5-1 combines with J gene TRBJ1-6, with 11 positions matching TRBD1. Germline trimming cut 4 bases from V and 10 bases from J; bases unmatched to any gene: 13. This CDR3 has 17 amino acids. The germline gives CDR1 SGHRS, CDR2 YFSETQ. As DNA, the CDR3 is TGCGCCAGCAGCCAGGGACAGGGGGTCCGGATCGGGTCACCCCTCCACTTT. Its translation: CASSQGQGVRIGSPLHF.

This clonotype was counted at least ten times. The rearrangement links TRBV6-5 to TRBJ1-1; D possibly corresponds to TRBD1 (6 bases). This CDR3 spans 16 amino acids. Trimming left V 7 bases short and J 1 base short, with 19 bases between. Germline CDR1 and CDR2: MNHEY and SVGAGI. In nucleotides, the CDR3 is TGTGCCAGCACCCAGGGGCCGCCCTCGGGGAACACTGAAGCTTTCTTT. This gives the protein CASTQGPPSGNTEAFF.

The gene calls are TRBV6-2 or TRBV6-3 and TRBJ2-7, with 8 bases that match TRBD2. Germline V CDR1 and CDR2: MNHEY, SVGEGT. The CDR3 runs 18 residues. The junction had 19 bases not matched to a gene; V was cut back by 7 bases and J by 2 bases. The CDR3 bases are TGTGCCAGCACCCCGTCCTCGGGTCGGGGACTAGGCGCCTACGAGCAGTACTTC. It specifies CASTPSSGRGLGAYEQYF.

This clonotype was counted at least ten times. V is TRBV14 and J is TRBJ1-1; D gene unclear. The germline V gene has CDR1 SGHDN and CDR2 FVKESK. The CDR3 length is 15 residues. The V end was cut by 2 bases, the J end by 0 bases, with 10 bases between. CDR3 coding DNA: TGTGCCAGCAGCCAAATTGTTAGTCTGAACACTGAAGCTTTCTTT. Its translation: CASSQIVSLNTEAFF.

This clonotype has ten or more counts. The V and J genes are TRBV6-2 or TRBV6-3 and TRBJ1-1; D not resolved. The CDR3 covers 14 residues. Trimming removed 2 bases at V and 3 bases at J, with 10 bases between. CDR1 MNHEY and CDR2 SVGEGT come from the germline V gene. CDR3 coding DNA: TGTGCCAGCAGTTACACGGGCCCTTACACTGAAGCTTTCTTT. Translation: CASSYTGPYTEAFF.

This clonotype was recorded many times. The CDR3 DNA follows: TGCGCCAGCAGCTCGGACAGTTCTAACTATGGCTACACCTTC. This sequence encodes CASSSDSSNYGYTF. The chain combines TRBV5-1 with TRBJ1-2; tentatively, D is TRBD1 (6 bases). Looked up from germline, CDR1 is SGHRS and CDR2 is YFSETQ. CDR3 size: 14 residues. Trimming left V 3 bases short and J 0 bases short, with 9 bases between.

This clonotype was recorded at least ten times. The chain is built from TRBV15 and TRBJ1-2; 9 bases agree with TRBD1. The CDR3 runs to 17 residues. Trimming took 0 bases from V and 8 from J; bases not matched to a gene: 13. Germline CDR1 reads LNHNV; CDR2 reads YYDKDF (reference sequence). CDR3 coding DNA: TGTGCCACCAGCAGAGATTCGACTGGGACAGGGCCGCGGGGCTACACCTTC. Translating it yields CATSRDSTGTGPRGYTF.

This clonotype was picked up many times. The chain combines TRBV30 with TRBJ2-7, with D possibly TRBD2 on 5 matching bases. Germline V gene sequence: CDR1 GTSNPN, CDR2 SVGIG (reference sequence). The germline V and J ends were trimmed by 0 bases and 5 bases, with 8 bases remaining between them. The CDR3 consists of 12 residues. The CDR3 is CAWSVRRDEQYF. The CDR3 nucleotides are TGTGCCTGGAGTGTACGGCGGGACGAGCAGTACTTC.

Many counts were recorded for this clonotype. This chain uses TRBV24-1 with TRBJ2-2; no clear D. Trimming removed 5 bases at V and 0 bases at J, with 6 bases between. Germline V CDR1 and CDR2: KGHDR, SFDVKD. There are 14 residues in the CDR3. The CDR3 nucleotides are TGTGCCACCAGTGCCGCCGCGAACACCGGGGAGCTGTTTTTT. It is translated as CATSAAANTGELFF.

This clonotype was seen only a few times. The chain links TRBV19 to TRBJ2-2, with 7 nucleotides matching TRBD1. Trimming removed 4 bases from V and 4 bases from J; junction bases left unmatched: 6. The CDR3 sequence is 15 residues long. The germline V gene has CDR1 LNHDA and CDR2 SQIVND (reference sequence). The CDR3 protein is CASSTTGTATGELFF. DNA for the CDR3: TGTGCCAGTAGTACCACCGGGACAGCCACCGGGGAGCTGTTTTTT.

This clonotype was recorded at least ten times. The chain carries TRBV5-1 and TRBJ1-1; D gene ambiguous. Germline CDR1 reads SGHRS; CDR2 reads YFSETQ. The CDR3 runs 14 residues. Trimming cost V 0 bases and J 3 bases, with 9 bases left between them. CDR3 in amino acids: CASSLDNGDTEAFF. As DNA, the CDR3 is TGCGCCAGCAGCTTGGACAATGGGGACACTGAAGCTTTCTTT.

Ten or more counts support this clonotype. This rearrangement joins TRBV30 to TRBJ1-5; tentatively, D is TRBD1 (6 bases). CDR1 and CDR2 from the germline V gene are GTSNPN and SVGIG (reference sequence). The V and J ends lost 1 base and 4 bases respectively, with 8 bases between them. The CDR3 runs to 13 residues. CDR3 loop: CAWSADRNQPQHF. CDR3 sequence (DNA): TGTGCCTGGAGTGCAGACAGGAATCAGCCCCAGCATTTT.

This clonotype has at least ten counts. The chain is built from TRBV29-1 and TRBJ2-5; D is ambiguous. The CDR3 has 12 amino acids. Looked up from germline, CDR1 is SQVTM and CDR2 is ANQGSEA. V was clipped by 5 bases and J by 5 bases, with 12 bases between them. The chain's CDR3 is CSVLVVAETQYF. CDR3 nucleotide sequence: TGCAGCGTTCTGGTCGTTGCGGAGACCCAGTACTTC.

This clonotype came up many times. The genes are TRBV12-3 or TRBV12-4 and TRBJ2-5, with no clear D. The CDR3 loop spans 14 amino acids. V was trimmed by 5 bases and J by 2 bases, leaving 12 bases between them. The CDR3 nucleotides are TGTGCCAGCAGTCCCTCGGCCAGGCAAGAGACCCAGTACTTC. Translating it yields CASSPSARQETQYF.

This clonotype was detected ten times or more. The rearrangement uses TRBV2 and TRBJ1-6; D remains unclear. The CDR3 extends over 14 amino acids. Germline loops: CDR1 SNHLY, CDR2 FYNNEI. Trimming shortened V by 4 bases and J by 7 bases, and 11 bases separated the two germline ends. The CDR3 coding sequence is TGTGCCAGCAGTGTTGAGGCAGGAAATTCACCCCTCCACTTT. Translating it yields CASSVEAGNSPLHF.

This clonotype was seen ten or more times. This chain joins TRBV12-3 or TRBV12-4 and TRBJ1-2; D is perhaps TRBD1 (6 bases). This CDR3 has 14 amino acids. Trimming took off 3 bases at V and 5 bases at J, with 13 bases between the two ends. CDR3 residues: CASSFRGAGYGYTF. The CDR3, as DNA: TGTGCCAGCAGTTTTCGGGGGGCTGGTTATGGCTACACCTTC.

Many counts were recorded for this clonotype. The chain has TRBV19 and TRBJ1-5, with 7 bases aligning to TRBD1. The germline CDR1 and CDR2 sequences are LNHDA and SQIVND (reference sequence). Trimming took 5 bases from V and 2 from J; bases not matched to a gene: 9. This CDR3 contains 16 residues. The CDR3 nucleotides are TGTGCCAGTAGTTTTGATGGAGGACAGGGCAATCAGCCCCAGCATTTT. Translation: CASSFDGGQGNQPQHF.

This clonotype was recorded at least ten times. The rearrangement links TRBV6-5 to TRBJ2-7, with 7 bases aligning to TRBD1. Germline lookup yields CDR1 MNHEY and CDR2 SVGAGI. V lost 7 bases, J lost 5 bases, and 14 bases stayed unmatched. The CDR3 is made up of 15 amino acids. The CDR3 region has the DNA TGTGCCAGCATCACGAGTGGGACAGCGACCAACGAGCAGTACTTC. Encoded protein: CASITSGTATNEQYF.

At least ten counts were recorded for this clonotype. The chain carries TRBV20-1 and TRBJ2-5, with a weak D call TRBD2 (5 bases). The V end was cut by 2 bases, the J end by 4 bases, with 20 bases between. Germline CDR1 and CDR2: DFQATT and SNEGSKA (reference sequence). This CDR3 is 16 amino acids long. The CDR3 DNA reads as TGCAGTGCTAGATTAGGGCGCAGAGCGGTTCGAGAGACCCAGTACTTC. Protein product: CSARLGRRAVRETQYF.